The 21 T cell receptor beta chains below were found in one sample sequenced in a study of cytomegalovirus exposure and HLA in healthy donors (TCRdb year 2017). The library was built by means of the immunoSEQ multiplex PCR assay. The multiplex PCR relied on a mix of 60 forward primers for TCR Vbeta segments and 13 reverse primers for TCR Jbeta segments. TCRdb took this table from immuneACCESS and kept in-frame rearrangements with V and J called. Such tables lack part of the clones; where checked against another copy, unresolved V genes explain under half of the gap, and the rest is unexplained. The sample includes roughly 160,000 clones, with more than 75% observed a single time. Approximately 2.5% of the sample is held by the ten biggest clonotypes. The specimen sequenced was PBMCs. The receptors were sampled from a man aged 25-40 years in good health and CMV-seropositive.

The rearrangement links TRBV7-3 to TRBJ2-3; D is unclear. Trimming left V 6 bases short and J 4 bases short, with 11 bases between. This CDR3 contains 13 residues. CDR1 SGHTA and CDR2 FQGTGA come from the germline V gene. The DNA for the CDR3 is TGTGCCAGCAGTCCCGACTCCGCAGATACGCAGTATTTT. Amino acids: CASSPDSADTQYF.

The chain has TRBV7-2 and TRBJ2-5; D not resolved. This CDR3 has 14 amino acids. Germline assignment: CDR1 SGHTA and CDR2 FQGNSA. V shed 2 bases and J shed 3 bases, with 10 bases lying between them. The CDR3 DNA is TGTGCCAGCAGCTTAAGGCGGAGTGAAGAGACCCAGTACTTC. Residues: CASSLRRSEETQYF.

The V and J genes are TRBV29-1 and TRBJ2-1; TRBD1 aligns across 7 bases. V gave up 3 bases and J gave up 7 bases; unmatched junction bases: 9. CDR3 length: 14 amino acids. Germline V lookup: CDR1 SQVTM, CDR2 ANQGSEA. The CDR3 loop is CSVDRWTGKNEQFF. CDR3 nucleotides: TGCAGCGTTGATAGATGGACAGGAAAAAATGAGCAGTTCTTC.

J is TRBJ2-1 and V is TRBV5-4, with 11 bases identical to TRBD2. This CDR3 is 17 amino acids long. Per the germline V gene, CDR1 is SGHNT and CDR2 is YYREEE (reference sequence). The junction had 10 bases not matched to a gene; V was cut back by 4 bases and J by 4 bases. The CDR3 sequence is CASSGGSGRAVYNEQFF. The CDR3 nucleotides are TGTGCCAGCAGCGGCGGTAGCGGGAGGGCCGTTTACAATGAGCAGTTCTTC. Based on the CDR3 plus reference TRBV5-4 and TRBJ2-1, the full variable domain is ETGVTQSPTHLIKTRGQQVTLRCSSQSGHNTVSWYQQALGQGPQFIFQYYREEENGRGNFPPRFSGLQFPNYSSELNVNALELDDSALYLCASSGGSGRAVYNEQFFGPGTRLTVL.

The chain employs TRBV10-3 and TRBJ2-1; weak D call: TRBD2 (7 bases). Germline CDR1 ENHRY, CDR2 SYGVKD. The germline V and J ends were trimmed by 7 bases and 3 bases, with 19 bases remaining between them. This CDR3 has 16 residues. The CDR3 loop reads CAIKGEGGPNYNEQFF. The CDR3 DNA follows: TGTGCCATCAAGGGGGAGGGGGGACCCAACTACAATGAGCAGTTCTTC.

V gene TRBV5-5 combines with J gene TRBJ1-4; the D gene is possibly TRBD1 (5 bases). Between the trimmed V and J ends, which lost 4 bases and 8 bases, there was a span of 18 bases. The germline gives CDR1 SGHKS, CDR2 YYEKEE (reference sequence). The length of the CDR3 is 15 residues. The CDR3 protein is CASSPAPGVREKLFF. As DNA, the CDR3 is TGTGCCAGCAGCCCCGCGCCGGGGGTACGAGAAAAACTGTTTTTT.

The chain couples TRBV5-1 to TRBJ2-5, with D possibly matching TRBD1 (5 bases). V lost 4 bases and J 2 bases, leaving 15 bases between the germline ends. The CDR3 covers 15 residues. Germline V gene sequence: CDR1 SGHRS, CDR2 YFSETQ. The CDR3 spells CASSPFPRTQETQYF. DNA for the CDR3: TGCGCCAGCAGCCCATTCCCCAGGACACAAGAGACCCAGTACTTC.

V is TRBV7-3 and J is TRBJ2-1; TRBD2 aligns across 9 bases. Germline-derived CDR1 and CDR2 are SGHTA and FQGTGA. V shed 5 bases, J shed 9 bases, and the junction held 14 bases outside the gene matches. The CDR3 is 16 residues long. As DNA, the CDR3 is TGTGCCAGCAGCGTGGGGGTGGCGGGAGGGCCGTCTGAGCAGTTCTTC. Its protein is CASSVGVAGGPSEQFF. The full variable domain, rest sourced from reference TRBV7-3 and TRBJ2-1, is GAGVSQTPSNKVTEKGKYVELRCDPISGHTALYWYRQSLGQGPEFLIYFQGTGAADDSGLPNDRFFAVRPEGSVSTLKIQRTERGDSAVYLCASSVGVAGGPSEQFFGPGTRLTVL.

The rearrangement uses TRBV28 and TRBJ2-4; TRBD2 might be the D (6 bases). Germline CDR1 is MDHEN and CDR2 is SYDVKM. The ends were cut back, 2 bases at V and 4 bases at J, with 15 bases in the middle. The length of the CDR3 is 16 residues. The CDR3 DNA follows: TGTGCCAGCAGTTTAGACTCGGAGGGGAGGAAAAACATTCAGTACTTC. Translation: CASSLDSEGRKNIQYF.

This clone was detected only once. The chain recombines TRBV29-1 with TRBJ2-3; D is perhaps TRBD2 (5 bases). This CDR3 contains 13 residues. V was shortened by 3 bases and J by 3 bases, with 10 bases between the two germline ends. Germline V gene sequence: CDR1 SQVTM, CDR2 ANQGSEA. For the CDR3, the DNA is TGCAGCGTTGACGGCGGCGGGACAGATACGCAGTATTTT. It yields the protein CSVDGGGTDTQYF.

The CDR3 reads CSVDRAQNTEAFF. The CDR3 DNA reads as TGCAGCGTTGACAGGGCTCAGAACACTGAAGCTTTCTTT. The rearrangement joins TRBV29-1 to TRBJ1-1, with a possible D match to TRBD1 (5 bases). Trimming left V 3 bases short and J 1 base short, with 9 bases between. In germline, CDR1 is SQVTM, CDR2 ANQGSEA. The CDR3 is 13 amino acids.

The rearrangement links TRBV7-9 to TRBJ1-2; the D gene is possibly TRBD1 (5 bases). This CDR3 is built from 14 residues. V shed 7 bases and J shed 7 bases, with 19 bases lying between them. Germline values: CDR1 SEHNR, CDR2 FQNEAQ (reference sequence). The CDR3 bases are TGTGCCAGCACTGCCCGGGACTCACATATTGGCTACACCTTC. Encoded protein: CASTARDSHIGYTF.

The V and J genes are TRBV2 and TRBJ2-7; TRBD1 agrees at 7 bases. The CDR3 spans 15 residues. V gave up 1 base and J gave up 3 bases; unmatched junction bases: 6. Germline CDR1 reads SNHLY; CDR2 reads FYNNEI. CDR3 protein: CASSEVGTAIYEQYV. CDR3 nucleotide sequence: TGTGCCAGCAGTGAAGTTGGGACAGCGATCTACGAGCAGTACGTC.

This chain joins TRBV19 and TRBJ2-3; TRBD2 matches at 7 bases. Germline loops: CDR1 LNHDA, CDR2 SQIVND (reference sequence). CDR3 length equals 16 residues. V dropped 3 bases and J dropped 4; count of bases not matched to a gene: 10. The CDR3 loop reads CASSIAGGRAPDTQYF. In DNA, the CDR3 is TGTGCCAGTAGTATTGCAGGAGGGAGGGCCCCAGATACGCAGTATTTT.

The chain uses TRBV27 and TRBJ2-3; D gene ambiguous. This CDR3 contains 17 residues. Germline V gene lookup returns CDR1 MNHEY and CDR2 SMNVEV (reference sequence). V lost 3 bases to trimming and J lost 1 base, with 17 bases between them. The CDR3, as DNA: TGTGCCAGCAGTTTGGGCCCGTGGGCGTCCCGCACAGATACGCAGTATTTT. Translated, it gives CASSLGPWASRTDTQYF.

This rearrangement joins TRBV5-1 to TRBJ1-1; 8 positions agree with TRBD1. Germline lookup yields CDR1 SGHRS and CDR2 YFSETQ. The CDR3 runs to 16 residues. The V segment lost 3 bases and the J segment 4 bases; nucleotides outside the gene matches: 11. CDR3 nucleotide sequence: TGCGCCAGCAGCTCGCCGACAGGGGTCGGAATCACTGAAGCTTTCTTT. It yields the protein CASSSPTGVGITEAFF. The full variable domain, rest sourced from reference TRBV5-1 and TRBJ1-1, is KAGVTQTPRYLIKTRGQQVTLSCSPISGHRSVSWYQQTPGQGLQFLFEYFSETQRNKGNFPGRFSGRQFSNSRSEMNVSTLELGDSALYLCASSSPTGVGITEAFFGQGTRLTVV.

This clone was seen a single time. V usage is TRBV7-2 and J usage is TRBJ2-2, with TRBD2 matching 10 bases. Looked up from germline, CDR1 is SGHTA and CDR2 is FQGNSA. Germline trimming cut 2 bases from V and 1 base from J; bases unmatched to any gene: 1. The CDR3 consists of 16 residues. As DNA, the CDR3 is TGTGCCAGCAGCTTAAGACTAGCGGGGAACACCGGGGAGCTGTTTTTT. This encodes CASSLRLAGNTGELFF.

The chain has TRBV29-1 and TRBJ2-7; D is ambiguous. The ends were cut back, 6 bases at V and 3 bases at J, with 9 bases in the middle. The CDR3 extends over 11 amino acids. Germline V gives CDR1 SQVTM, CDR2 ANQGSEA. CDR3 residues: CSVRRGYEQYF. CDR3 in DNA: TGCAGCGTGAGAAGAGGCTACGAGCAGTACTTC.

The chain recombines TRBV2 with TRBJ2-6, with 8 bases that match TRBD1. Germline CDR1 and CDR2: SNHLY and FYNNEI. V lost 7 bases to trimming and J lost 3 bases; unmatched junction nucleotides: 8. The CDR3 consists of 16 residues. In DNA, the CDR3 is TGTGCCAGCATCAGGGGGCACTTCGTTGGGGCCAACGTCCTGACTTTC. As protein: CASIRGHFVGANVLTF.

The CDR3 nucleotides are TGTGCCAGCAGCTTGACCGGGACTAGCGCGGCGGAGACCCAGTACTTC. Encoded protein: CASSLTGTSAAETQYF. The chain recombines TRBV7-3 with TRBJ2-5; 10 bases are shared with TRBD2. The CDR3 runs to 16 residues. The germline V gene encodes CDR1 SGHTA and CDR2 FQGTGA. Germline trimming cut 3 bases from V and 5 bases from J; bases unmatched to any gene: 9.

This rearrangement joins TRBV4-3 to TRBJ2-1; 8 nucleotides agree with TRBD2. Trimming removed 1 base from V and 8 bases from J; junction bases left unmatched: 7. The CDR3 sequence is 15 residues long. Germline V gives CDR1 LGHNA, CDR2 YSLEER. The CDR3 protein is CASSQAPLAGHEQFF. CDR3 nucleotides: TGCGCCAGCAGCCAAGCCCCCCTAGCGGGCCATGAGCAGTTCTTC.